This T cell receptor beta chain was recovered during a study of blood T cell repertoires in COVID-19. About the study: Collection of acute and convalescent COVID-19 samples took place in the United States, Italy and Spain.

This clone was recorded only once. Clones were read by immunoSEQ multiplex PCR, and TCRdb kept only the in-frame ones, dropping some. The data show under 150,000 clones, 70% to 90% seen once. The CDR3 is made up of 17 amino acids. Germline V gene data show CDR1 as SGHRS and CDR2 as YFSETQ. V lost 4 bases to trimming and J lost 6 bases, with 25 bases between them. The origin of this receptor is a woman between 55 and 75 years old with COVID-19, enrolled during active disease. The chain links TRBV5-1 to TRBJ1-2, with D maybe TRBD1 (6 bases). The sequenced material came from peripheral blood. The CDR3 sequence is CASSVSTVPGQFNGYTF. DNA of the CDR3: TGCGCCAGCAGCGTTTCAACGGTACCGGGACAATTTAATGGCTACACCTTC.